This T cell receptor (beta chain) was identified in a study of PD-1 blockade in classical Hodgkin lymphoma. Overall study findings and caveats: Repertoire differences lack defined causes, possibly disease activity or prior therapy. Complete responders possessed baseline diversity comparable to newly diagnosed patients.

As for time point: cycle 4 day 1 (C4D1), after less than 7 weeks of nivolumab. Exposure to brentuximab vedotin varied, and each patient had relapsed following autologous stem cell transplantation. Magnetic negative selection was used to purify CD4+ T cells from PBMCs that had been thawed. The repertoire was sequenced with immunoSEQ multiplex PCR; TCRdb's copy has only in-frame clones and lacks some. The table lists 30,000 to 35,000 clones, roughly 80% of them singletons. On this clone: Its antigen is still unknown.

From germline, CDR1 is MGHDK and CDR2 SYGVNS. V was clipped by 5 bases and J by 9 bases, with 23 bases between them. The CDR3 sequence is 16 residues long. This clonotype was obtained from a human donor with classical Hodgkin lymphoma. V is TRBV25-1 and J is TRBJ2-1, with D perhaps TRBD1 or TRBD2 (5 bases each). The material sequenced was CD4+ T cells from blood, taken before the fourth cycle of nivolumab. The CDR3 is CASSPQGRGPGFEQFF. The CDR3 coding sequence is TGTGCCAGCAGTCCCCAGGGCCGAGGGCCGGGTTTTGAGCAGTTCTTC.